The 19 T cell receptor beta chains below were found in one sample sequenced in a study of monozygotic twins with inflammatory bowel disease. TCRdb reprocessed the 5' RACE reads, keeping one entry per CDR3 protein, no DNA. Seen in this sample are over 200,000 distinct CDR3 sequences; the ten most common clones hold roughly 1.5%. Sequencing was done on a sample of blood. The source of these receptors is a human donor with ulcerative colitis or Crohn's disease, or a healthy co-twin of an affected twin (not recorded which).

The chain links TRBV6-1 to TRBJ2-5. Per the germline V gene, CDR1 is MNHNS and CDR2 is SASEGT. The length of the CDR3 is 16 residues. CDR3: CASSERGSRFQETQYF.

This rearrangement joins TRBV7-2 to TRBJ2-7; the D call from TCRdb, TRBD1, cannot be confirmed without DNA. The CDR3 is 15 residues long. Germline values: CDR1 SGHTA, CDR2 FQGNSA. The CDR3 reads CASSLGQGGTYEQYF. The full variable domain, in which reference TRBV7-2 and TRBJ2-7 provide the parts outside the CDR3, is GAGVSQSPSNKVTEKGKDVELRCDPISGHTALYWYRQSLGQGLEFLIYFQGNSAPDKSGLPSDRFSAERTGGSVSTLTIQRTQQEDSAVYLCASSLGQGGTYEQYFGPGTRLTVT.

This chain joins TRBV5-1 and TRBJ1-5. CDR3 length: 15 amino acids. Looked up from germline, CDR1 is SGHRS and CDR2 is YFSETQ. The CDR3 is CASSLEGGGNQPQHF.

The CDR3 sequence: CASSQSLALSSYNEQFF. V usage is TRBV4-1 and J usage is TRBJ2-1; checking the TCRdb D call of TRBD2 is not possible without DNA. The length of the CDR3 is 17 residues. CDR1 is MGHRA, CDR2 YSYEKL, per germline.

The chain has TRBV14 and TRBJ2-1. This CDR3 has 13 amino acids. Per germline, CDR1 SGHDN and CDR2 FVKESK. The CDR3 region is CASSQDGHNEQFF.

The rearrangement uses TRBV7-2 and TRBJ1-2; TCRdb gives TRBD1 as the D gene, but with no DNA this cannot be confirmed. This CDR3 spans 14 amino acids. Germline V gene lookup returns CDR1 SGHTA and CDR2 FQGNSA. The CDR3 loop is CASRSPEDTDGYTF.

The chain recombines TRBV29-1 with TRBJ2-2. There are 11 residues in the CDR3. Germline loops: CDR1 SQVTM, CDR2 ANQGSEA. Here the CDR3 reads CGVGNTGELFF.

CDR3 in amino acids: CASTSIGAASYEQYF. V gene TRBV6-1 combines with J gene TRBJ2-7; TCRdb's D call of TRBD1 is untestable without DNA. Per the germline V gene, CDR1 is MNHNS and CDR2 is SASEGT. The CDR3 covers 15 residues.

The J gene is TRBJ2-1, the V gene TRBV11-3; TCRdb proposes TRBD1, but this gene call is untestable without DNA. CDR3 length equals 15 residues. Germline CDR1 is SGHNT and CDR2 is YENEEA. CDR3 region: CASSQDREAHNEQFF. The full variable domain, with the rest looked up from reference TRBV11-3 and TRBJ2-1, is EAGVVQSPRYKIIEKKQPVAFWCNPISGHNTLYWYLQNLGQGPELLIRYENEEAVDDSQLPKDRFSAERLKGVDSTLKIQPAELGDSAVYLCASSQDREAHNEQFFGPGTRLTVL.

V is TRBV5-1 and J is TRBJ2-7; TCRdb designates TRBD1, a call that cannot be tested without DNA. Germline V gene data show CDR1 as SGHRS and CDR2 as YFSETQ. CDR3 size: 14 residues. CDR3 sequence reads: CASSLLASGEQQYF. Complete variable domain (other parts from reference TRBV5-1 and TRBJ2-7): KAGVTQTPRYLIKTRGQQVTLSCSPISGHRSVSWYQQTPGQGLQFLFEYFSETQRNKGNFPGRFSGRQFSNSRSEMNVSTLELGDSALYLCASSLLASGEQQYFGPGTRLTVT.

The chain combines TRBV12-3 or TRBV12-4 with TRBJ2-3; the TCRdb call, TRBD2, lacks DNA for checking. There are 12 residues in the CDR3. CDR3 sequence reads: CASTRTADTQYF.

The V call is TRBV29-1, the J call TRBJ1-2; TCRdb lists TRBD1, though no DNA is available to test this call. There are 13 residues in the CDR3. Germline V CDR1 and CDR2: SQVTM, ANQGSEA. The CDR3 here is CSVEDRDALGYTF.

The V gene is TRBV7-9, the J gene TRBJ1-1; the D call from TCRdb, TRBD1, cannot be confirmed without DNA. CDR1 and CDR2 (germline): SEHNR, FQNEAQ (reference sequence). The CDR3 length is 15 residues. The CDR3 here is CASSPLSVGSTEAFF.

CDR3 residues: CASSFQLGTYEQYF. This rearrangement joins TRBV5-1 to TRBJ2-7. The CDR3 covers 14 residues. Germline V gene lookup returns CDR1 SGHRS and CDR2 YFSETQ.

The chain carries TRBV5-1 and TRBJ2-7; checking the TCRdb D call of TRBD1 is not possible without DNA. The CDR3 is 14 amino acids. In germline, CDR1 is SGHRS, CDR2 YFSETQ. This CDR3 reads CASSPGSPGDEQYF.

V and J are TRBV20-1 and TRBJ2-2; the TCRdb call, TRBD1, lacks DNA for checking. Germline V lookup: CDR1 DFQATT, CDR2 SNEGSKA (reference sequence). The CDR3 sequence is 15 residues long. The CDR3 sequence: CSAQPWQGRAGELFF.

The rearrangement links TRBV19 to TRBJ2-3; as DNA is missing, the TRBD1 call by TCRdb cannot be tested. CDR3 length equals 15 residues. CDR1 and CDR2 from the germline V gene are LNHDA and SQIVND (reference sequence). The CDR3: CASSMAGTALDTQYF.

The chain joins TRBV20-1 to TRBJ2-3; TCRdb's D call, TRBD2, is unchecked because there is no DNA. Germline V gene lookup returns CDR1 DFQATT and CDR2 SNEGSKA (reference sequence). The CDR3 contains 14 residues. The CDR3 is CSATTSSSTDTQYF.

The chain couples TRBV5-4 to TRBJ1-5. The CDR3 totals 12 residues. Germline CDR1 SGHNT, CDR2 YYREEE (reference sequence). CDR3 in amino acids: CASSLWNQPQHF. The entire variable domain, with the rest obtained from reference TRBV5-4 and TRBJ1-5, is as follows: ETGVTQSPTHLIKTRGQQVTLRCSSQSGHNTVSWYQQALGQGPQFIFQYYREEENGRGNFPPRFSGLQFPNYSSELNVNALELDDSALYLCASSLWNQPQHFGDGTRLSIL.